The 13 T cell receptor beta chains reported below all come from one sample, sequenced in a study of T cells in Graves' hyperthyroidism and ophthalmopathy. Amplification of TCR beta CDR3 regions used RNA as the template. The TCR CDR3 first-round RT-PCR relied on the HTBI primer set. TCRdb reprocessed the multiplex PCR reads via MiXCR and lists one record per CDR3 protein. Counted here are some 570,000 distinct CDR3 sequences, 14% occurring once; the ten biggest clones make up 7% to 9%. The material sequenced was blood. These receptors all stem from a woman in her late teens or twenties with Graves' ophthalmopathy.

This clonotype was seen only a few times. CDR3 loop: CASSGYSGREGLGSTDTQYF. The CDR3 DNA reads TGCGCCAGCAGCGGCTATAGCGGGAGAGAAGGTTTGGGGAGCACAGATACGCAGTATTTT. This chain connects TRBV5-1 to TRBJ2-3; 9 nucleotides line up with TRBD2. This CDR3 region has 20 residues. Germline CDR1 is SGHRS and CDR2 is YFSETQ. V was clipped by 4 bases and J by 0 bases; unmatched bases: 18.

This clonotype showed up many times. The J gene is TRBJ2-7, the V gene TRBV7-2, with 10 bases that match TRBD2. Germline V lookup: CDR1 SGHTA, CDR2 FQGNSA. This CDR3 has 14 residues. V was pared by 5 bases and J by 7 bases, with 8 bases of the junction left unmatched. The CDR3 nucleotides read TGTGCCAGCAGCGCCCTAGCGGGAGCGGGAGAGCAGTACTTC. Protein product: CASSALAGAGEQYF. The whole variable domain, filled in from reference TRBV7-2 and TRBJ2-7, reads GAGVSQSPSNKVTEKGKDVELRCDPISGHTALYWYRQSLGQGLEFLIYFQGNSAPDKSGLPSDRFSAERTGGSVSTLTIQRTQQEDSAVYLCASSALAGAGEQYFGPGTRLTVT.

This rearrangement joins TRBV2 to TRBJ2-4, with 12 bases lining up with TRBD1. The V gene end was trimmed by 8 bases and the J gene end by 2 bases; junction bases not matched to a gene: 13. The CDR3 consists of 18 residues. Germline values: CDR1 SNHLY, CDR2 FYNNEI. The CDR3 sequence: CASGAGTGGLMSKNIQYF. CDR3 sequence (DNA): TGTGCCAGCGGGGCCGGGACAGGGGGCTTAATGTCCAAAAACATTCAGTACTTC.

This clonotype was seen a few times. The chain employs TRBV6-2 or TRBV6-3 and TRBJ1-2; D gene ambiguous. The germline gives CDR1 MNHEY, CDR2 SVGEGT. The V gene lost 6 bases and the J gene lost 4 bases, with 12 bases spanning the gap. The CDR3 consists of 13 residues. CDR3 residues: CASRPFRGYGYTF. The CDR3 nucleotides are TGTGCCAGCAGACCCTTTCGAGGCTATGGCTACACCTTC.

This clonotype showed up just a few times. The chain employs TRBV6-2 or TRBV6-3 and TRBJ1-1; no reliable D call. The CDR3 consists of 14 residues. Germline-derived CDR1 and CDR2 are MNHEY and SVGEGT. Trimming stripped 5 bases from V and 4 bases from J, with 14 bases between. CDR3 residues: CASSPSGWSTEAFF. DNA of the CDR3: TGTGCCAGCAGTCCCTCTGGATGGAGCACTGAAGCTTTCTTT.

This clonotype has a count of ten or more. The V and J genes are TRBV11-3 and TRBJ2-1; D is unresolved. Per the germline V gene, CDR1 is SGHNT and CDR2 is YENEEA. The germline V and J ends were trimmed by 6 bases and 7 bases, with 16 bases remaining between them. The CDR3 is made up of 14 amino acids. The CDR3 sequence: CASSPTPLGNEQFF. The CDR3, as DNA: TGTGCCAGCAGTCCTACCCCCCTGGGTAATGAGCAGTTCTTC. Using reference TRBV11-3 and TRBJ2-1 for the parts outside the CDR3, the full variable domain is EAGVVQSPRYKIIEKKQPVAFWCNPISGHNTLYWYLQNLGQGPELLIRYENEEAVDDSQLPKDRFSAERLKGVDSTLKIQPAELGDSAVYLCASSPTPLGNEQFFGPGTRLTVL.

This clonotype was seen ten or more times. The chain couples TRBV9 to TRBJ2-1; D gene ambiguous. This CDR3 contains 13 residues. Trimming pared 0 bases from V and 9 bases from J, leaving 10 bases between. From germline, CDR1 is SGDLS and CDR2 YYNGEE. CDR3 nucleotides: TGTGCCAGCAGCGTAGGAGGACGAGGTGAGCAGTTCTTC. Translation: CASSVGGRGEQFF. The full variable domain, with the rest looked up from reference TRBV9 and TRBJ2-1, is DSGVTQTPKHLITATGQRVTLRCSPRSGDLSVYWYQQSLDQGLQFLIQYYNGEERAKGNILERFSAQQFPDLHSELNLSSLELGDSALYFCASSVGGRGEQFFGPGTRLTVL.

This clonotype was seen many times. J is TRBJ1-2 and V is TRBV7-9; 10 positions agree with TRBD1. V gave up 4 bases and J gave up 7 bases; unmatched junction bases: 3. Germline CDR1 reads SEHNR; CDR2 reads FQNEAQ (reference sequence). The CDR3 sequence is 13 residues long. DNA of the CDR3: TGTGCCAGCAGCTCGACAGGGGGCGTTGGCTACACCTTC. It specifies CASSSTGGVGYTF.

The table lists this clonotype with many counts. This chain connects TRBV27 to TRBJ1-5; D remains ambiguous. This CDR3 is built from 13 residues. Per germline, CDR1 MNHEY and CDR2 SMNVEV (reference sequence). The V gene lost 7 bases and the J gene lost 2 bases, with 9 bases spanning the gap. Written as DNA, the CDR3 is TGTGCCAGCACATGGGTGGGCAATCAGCCCCAGCATTTT. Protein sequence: CASTWVGNQPQHF.

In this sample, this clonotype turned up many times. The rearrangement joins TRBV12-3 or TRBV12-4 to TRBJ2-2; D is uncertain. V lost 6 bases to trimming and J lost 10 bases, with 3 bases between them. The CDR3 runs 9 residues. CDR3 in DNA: TGTGCCAGCAGCGAGGAGCTGTTTTTT. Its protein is CASSEELFF.

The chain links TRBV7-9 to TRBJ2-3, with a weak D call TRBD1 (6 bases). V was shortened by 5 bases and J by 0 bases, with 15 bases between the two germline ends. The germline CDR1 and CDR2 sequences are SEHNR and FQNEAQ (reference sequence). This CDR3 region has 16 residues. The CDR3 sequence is CASSPETGPSTDTQYF. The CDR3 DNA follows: TGTGCCAGCAGCCCAGAGACAGGACCCAGCACAGATACGCAGTATTTT.

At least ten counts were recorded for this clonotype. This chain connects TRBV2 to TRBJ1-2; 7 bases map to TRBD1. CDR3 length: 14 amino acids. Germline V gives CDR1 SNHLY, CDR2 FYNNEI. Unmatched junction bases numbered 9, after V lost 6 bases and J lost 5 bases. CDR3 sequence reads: CASSLTGTKYGYTF. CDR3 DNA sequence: TGTGCCAGCAGCCTGACAGGGACGAAGTATGGCTACACCTTC.

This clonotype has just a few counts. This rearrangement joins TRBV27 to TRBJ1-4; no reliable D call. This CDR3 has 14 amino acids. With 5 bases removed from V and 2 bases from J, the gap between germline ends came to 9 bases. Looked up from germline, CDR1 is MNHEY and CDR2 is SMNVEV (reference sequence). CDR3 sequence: CASSALNTNEKLFF. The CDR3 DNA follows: TGTGCCAGCAGTGCCCTGAATACTAATGAAAAACTGTTTTTT. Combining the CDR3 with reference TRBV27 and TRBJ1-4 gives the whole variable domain EAQVTQNPRYLITVTGKKLTVTCSQNMNHEYMSWYRQDPGLGLRQIYYSMNVEVTDKGDVPEGYKVSRKEKRNFPLILESPSPNQTSLYFCASSALNTNEKLFFGSGTQLSVL.